These 32 T cell receptor beta chains share one sample of origin, sequenced in a study of blood T cell repertoires in COVID-19. The repertoire was sequenced with immunoSEQ multiplex PCR; TCRdb's copy has only in-frame clones and lacks some. The table shows 150,000 to 200,000 clones, with roughly 91% occurring only once. Sequencing was performed on peripheral blood. These receptor sequences come from a human donor in a cohort sampled during active COVID-19.

V and J are TRBV3-1 (or the pseudogene TRBV3-2) and TRBJ1-5, with D uncertain. CDR1 is LGHDT, CDR2 YNNKEL, per germline (reference sequence). V lost 5 bases and J lost 5, with 10 bases in between. The CDR3 consists of 13 residues. The CDR3 loop is CASSTRLDQPQHF. In DNA form, the CDR3 reads TGTGCCAGCAGCACTCGCTTAGATCAGCCCCAGCATTTT.

This clone was counted at least ten times. V usage is TRBV18 and J usage is TRBJ2-2; D gene ambiguous. This CDR3 has 14 residues. V lost 3 bases and J 2 bases, leaving 7 bases between the germline ends. Germline assignment: CDR1 KGHSH and CDR2 LQKENI. CDR3 coding DNA: TGTGCCAGCTCACCCGACATAAACACCGGGGAGCTGTTTTTT. As protein: CASSPDINTGELFF.

This chain joins TRBV28 and TRBJ1-5; TRBD1 agrees at 7 bases. CDR3 size: 14 residues. Losses at the gene ends were 6 bases for V and 6 bases for J; bases not matched to a gene: 8. CDR1 and CDR2 from the germline V gene are MDHEN and SYDVKM. CDR3 protein: CASSRGGSGQPQHF. The DNA for the CDR3 is TGTGCCAGCAGCCGAGGGGGCTCGGGTCAGCCCCAGCATTTT.

This rearrangement joins TRBV10-3 to TRBJ2-2; TRBD1 aligns across 10 bases. Germline V lookup: CDR1 ENHRY, CDR2 SYGVKD. This CDR3 is 14 amino acids long. Trimming cost V 6 bases and J 6 bases; bases outside gene matches: 4. CDR3 sequence (DNA): TGTGCCATCAGGAGGGACAGGGGACCCGGGGAGCTGTTTTTT. Translating gives CAIRRDRGPGELFF.

The CDR3 region is CASSPQGGGWGPYEQYF. CDR3 in DNA: TGTGCCAGCAGCCCCCAAGGGGGGGGTTGGGGTCCTTACGAGCAGTACTTC. This chain joins TRBV9 and TRBJ2-7; D is perhaps TRBD2 (7 bases). CDR3 length: 17 residues. Germline CDR1 reads SGDLS; CDR2 reads YYNGEE. With 4 bases removed from V and 4 bases from J, the gap between germline ends came to 24 bases.

The chain joins TRBV28 to TRBJ2-1; TRBD1 matches 9 bases. After removal of 4 bases from V and 7 bases from J, the junction contained 8 bases not matched to a gene. Germline V gene lookup returns CDR1 MDHEN and CDR2 SYDVKM. CDR3 length equals 15 residues. The DNA for the CDR3 is TGTGCCAGCAGTTCCGGTCCCGGGACAGGGAATGAGCAGTTCTTC. Encoded protein: CASSSGPGTGNEQFF.

The CDR3 is CASSPGGGPDTEAFF. The CDR3 coding sequence is TGTGCCAGCTCACCAGGGGGGGGGCCGGACACTGAAGCTTTCTTT. This rearrangement joins TRBV18 to TRBJ1-1; TRBD1 might be the D (6 bases). V was shortened by 2 bases and J by 3 bases, with 13 bases between the two germline ends. Per germline, CDR1 KGHSH and CDR2 LQKENI. This CDR3 has 15 amino acids.

This clone was picked up a small number of times. The chain carries TRBV4-3 and TRBJ1-1, with TRBD1 matching over 8 bases. Per germline, CDR1 LGHNA and CDR2 YSLEER. Unmatched junction bases numbered 9, after V lost 1 base and J lost 11 bases. The CDR3 contains 14 residues. CDR3: CASSQVIQGAEAFF. The CDR3 DNA sequence: TGCGCCAGCAGCCAAGTGATCCAGGGGGCAGAGGCTTTCTTT.

The CDR3 loop is CASSLTRGNTEAFF. The CDR3 DNA is TGTGCCAGCAGTTTGACCAGGGGGAACACTGAAGCTTTCTTT. The gene calls are TRBV28 and TRBJ1-1, with a tentative D call TRBD1 (6 bases). In germline, CDR1 is MDHEN, CDR2 SYDVKM. Between the trimmed V and J ends, which lost 3 bases and 1 base, there was a span of 9 bases. This CDR3 has 14 residues. Supplemented by reference TRBV28 and TRBJ1-1, the full variable domain reads DVKVTQSSRYLVKRTGEKVFLECVQDMDHENMFWYRQDPGLGLRLIYFSYDVKMKEKGDIPEGYSVSREKKERFSLILESASTNQTSMYLCASSLTRGNTEAFFGQGTRLTVV.

V gene TRBV9 combines with J gene TRBJ1-5; no definite D call. The CDR3 runs to 13 residues. V was shortened by 4 bases and J by 0 bases, with 5 bases between the two germline ends. Germline V CDR1 and CDR2: SGDLS, YYNGEE. In nucleotides, the CDR3 is TGTGCCAGCAGCCGAGATAGCAATCAGCCCCAGCATTTT. This sequence encodes CASSRDSNQPQHF.

The chain has TRBV18 and TRBJ2-1; TRBD1 matches 9 bases. The germline CDR1 and CDR2 sequences are KGHSH and LQKENI. CDR3 length equals 15 residues. Unmatched junction bases numbered 7, after V lost 3 bases and J lost 7 bases. The CDR3 loop reads CASSPRGTGLNEQFF. The CDR3, as DNA: TGTGCCAGCTCACCTAGGGGGACAGGGTTGAATGAGCAGTTCTTC.

J is TRBJ1-1 and V is TRBV27; 7 bases align to TRBD1. The trim removed 3 bases at V and 5 bases at J, leaving 3 bases unmatched. Germline assignment: CDR1 MNHEY and CDR2 SMNVEV (reference sequence). CDR3 length: 13 residues. The CDR3 DNA reads as TGTGCCAGCAGTTTCACAGGGGTGACTGAAGCTTTCTTT. Amino acids: CASSFTGVTEAFF.

CDR3 region: CSAGTSGGEQYF. The CDR3 DNA follows: TGCAGCGCCGGGACTAGCGGGGGCGAGCAGTACTTC. V usage is TRBV29-1 and J usage is TRBJ2-7, with 14 bases fitting TRBD2. The CDR3 covers 12 residues. Germline V lookup: CDR1 SQVTM, CDR2 ANQGSEA. V lost 7 bases and J lost 6; bases outside the gene matches: 2.

The chain joins TRBV5-1 to TRBJ1-2; 10 bases fit TRBD1. Trimming cost V 4 bases and J 4 bases; bases outside gene matches: 4. This CDR3 has 14 amino acids. Germline assignment: CDR1 SGHRS and CDR2 YFSETQ. CDR3: CASSAGTGVYGYTF. The CDR3 region has the DNA TGCGCCAGCAGCGCTGGGACAGGGGTCTATGGCTACACCTTC.

This clone was observed a few times. The DNA for the CDR3 is TGTGCCTGGAGTGTACGAACATCCCGACTAGGGAATTCACCCCTCCACTTT. Translation: CAWSVRTSRLGNSPLHF. The J gene is TRBJ1-6, the V gene TRBV30; D remains ambiguous. Trimming took off 0 bases at V and 7 bases at J, with 19 bases between the two ends. In germline, CDR1 is GTSNPN, CDR2 SVGIG (reference sequence). The CDR3 has 17 amino acids.

V is TRBV5-1 and J is TRBJ2-3; 11 bases map to TRBD2. The CDR3 consists of 16 residues. CDR1 and CDR2 (germline): SGHRS, YFSETQ. Trimming took 5 bases from V and 6 from J; bases not matched to a gene: 11. In nucleotides, the CDR3 is TGCGCCAGCAGTACCGGGACTAGCGGTTTTTCGGATACGCAGTATTTT. It is translated as CASSTGTSGFSDTQYF.

This chain connects TRBV15 to TRBJ1-2; 8 bases line up with TRBD1. This CDR3 is 16 amino acids long. Germline CDR1 reads LNHNV; CDR2 reads YYDKDF (reference sequence). The trim removed 0 bases at V and 5 bases at J, leaving 8 bases unmatched. CDR3 nucleotides: TGTGCCACCAGCAGAGAATTGACAGGGGTTGGGTATGGCTACACCTTC. Its translation is CATSRELTGVGYGYTF.

The J gene is TRBJ2-7, the V gene TRBV28; the D gene is possibly TRBD2 (5 bases). Trimming removed 10 bases at V and 4 bases at J, with 20 bases between. This CDR3 is built from 14 residues. Looked up from germline, CDR1 is MDHEN and CDR2 is SYDVKM. The CDR3 coding sequence is TGTGCCACTAGCCGATCGCGAGGCCGATACGAGCAGTACTTC. It is translated as CATSRSRGRYEQYF.

The rearrangement uses TRBV28 and TRBJ1-1; 11 bases match TRBD1. The CDR3 loop spans 17 amino acids. Germline CDR1 and CDR2: MDHEN and SYDVKM. The trim removed 4 bases at V and 5 bases at J, leaving 12 bases unmatched. The CDR3 coding sequence is TGTGCCAGCAGTTCCGGGACAGGGGGGGGTTTTCGTACTGAAGCTTTCTTT. This gives the protein CASSSGTGGGFRTEAFF. Filled out from reference TRBV28 and TRBJ1-1, the complete variable domain reads DVKVTQSSRYLVKRTGEKVFLECVQDMDHENMFWYRQDPGLGLRLIYFSYDVKMKEKGDIPEGYSVSREKKERFSLILESASTNQTSMYLCASSSGTGGGFRTEAFFGQGTRLTVV.

The chain joins TRBV5-1 to TRBJ2-7, with 7 bases lining up with TRBD1. The CDR3 extends over 15 amino acids. Germline CDR1 SGHRS, CDR2 YFSETQ. Trimming at V came to 2 bases and at J to 2 bases, leaving 7 bases not matched to a gene. In DNA, the CDR3 is TGCGCCAGCAGCTTACGATCAGGGGGTACCTACGAGCAGTACTTC. It is translated as CASSLRSGGTYEQYF.

The chain couples TRBV2 to TRBJ2-5; D gene uncertain. The ends were cut back, 4 bases at V and 5 bases at J, with 11 bases in the middle. CDR3 length equals 13 residues. Looked up from germline, CDR1 is SNHLY and CDR2 is FYNNEI. CDR3 in amino acids: CASSVLGVETQYF. The DNA of the CDR3 is TGTGCCAGCAGTGTCCTGGGCGTGGAGACCCAGTACTTC.

The CDR3 loop reads CASSLRGDSSYNEQFF. CDR3 in DNA: TGTGCCAGCAGCTTACGAGGTGATAGCTCCTACAATGAGCAGTTCTTC. The chain links TRBV7-8 to TRBJ2-1, with D uncertain. V lost 2 bases to trimming and J lost 0 bases, with 11 bases between them. Germline lookup yields CDR1 SGHVS and CDR2 FQNEAQ. The CDR3 consists of 16 residues. Looking up the rest from reference TRBV7-8 and TRBJ2-1 gives the full variable domain: GAGVSQSPRYKVAKRGQDVALRCDPISGHVSLFWYQQALGQGPEFLTYFQNEAQLDKSGLPSDRFFAERPEGSVSTLKIQRTQQEDSAVYLCASSLRGDSSYNEQFFGPGTRLTVL.

This sequence joins TRBV29-1 and TRBJ2-7; tentative D call: TRBD1 (6 bases). The CDR3 is made up of 14 amino acids. CDR1 and CDR2 from the germline V gene are SQVTM and ANQGSEA. V lost 3 bases, J lost 3 bases, and 15 bases lay in between. Written as DNA, the CDR3 is TGCAGCGTTGAGTCCGTGGACAGCGACTACGAGCAGTACTTC. Amino acids: CSVESVDSDYEQYF.

The V and J genes are TRBV6-5 and TRBJ1-6; no definite D call. This CDR3 is 12 amino acids long. CDR1 is MNHEY and CDR2 is SVGAGI in the germline V gene. Between the trimmed V and J ends, which lost 8 bases and 7 bases, there was a span of 9 bases. The CDR3: CASRRANSPLHF. Written as DNA, the CDR3 is TGTGCCAGCCGGCGGGCGAATTCACCCCTCCACTTT.

CDR3: CASSQQGAYTEAFF. In DNA, the CDR3 is TGTGCCAGCAGCCAACAGGGGGCGTACACTGAAGCTTTCTTT. The chain employs TRBV7-9 and TRBJ1-1, with TRBD1 matching 9 bases. CDR1 is SEHNR and CDR2 is FQNEAQ in the germline V gene (reference sequence). The CDR3 consists of 14 residues. The J segment lost 3 bases and the V segment lost 5 bases, leaving 4 bases of the junction unmatched.

As concerns this clone: The same CDR3 also results from other DNA sequences found in this sample. The chain uses TRBV7-2 and TRBJ2-3, with D maybe TRBD2 (5 bases). V dropped 5 bases and J dropped 3 bases, with 12 bases sitting between them. The CDR3 length is 14 residues. The germline gives CDR1 SGHTA, CDR2 FQGNSA. CDR3 residues: CASSLRRGTDTQYF. The CDR3, as DNA: TGTGCCAGCAGCCTACGGAGAGGGACAGATACGCAGTATTTT.

The J gene is TRBJ1-3, the V gene TRBV11-2, with unresolved D. Trimming left V 8 bases short and J 1 base short, with 6 bases between. The CDR3 spans 12 residues. Germline loops: CDR1 SGHAT, CDR2 FQNNGV. The CDR3 region has the DNA TGTGCCAGCGCGGGTTCTGGAAACACCATATATTTT. Translated, it gives CASAGSGNTIYF.

This sequence joins TRBV6-6 and TRBJ2-1; 9 nucleotides agree with TRBD2. The CDR3 is 15 residues long. Germline CDR1 reads MNHNY; CDR2 reads SVGAGI (reference sequence). Trimming took 3 bases from V and 7 from J; bases not matched to a gene: 7. The CDR3 is CASSYLGGGVNEQFF. Here the CDR3 DNA reads TGTGCCAGCAGTTATCTAGGCGGGGGGGTTAATGAGCAGTTCTTC.

This chain connects TRBV5-1 to TRBJ2-3; 7 bases are shared with TRBD2. There are 14 residues in the CDR3. Per germline, CDR1 SGHRS and CDR2 YFSETQ. Trimming at V came to 4 bases and at J to 6 bases, leaving 8 bases not matched to a gene. Here the CDR3 reads CASSGGAGTDTQYF. CDR3 nucleotide sequence: TGCGCCAGCAGCGGGGGAGCGGGGACGGATACGCAGTATTTT.

The chain is built from TRBV21-1 and TRBJ2-1; the table's D call TRBD2 went unverified against the DNA. TRBV21-1 is a recognized pseudogene. This CDR3 is 14 amino acids long. The CDR3 coding sequence is TGTGCCAGCAGCAAGGAGGGTATGGACAATGAGCAGTTCTTC. This codes for CASSKEGMDNEQFF.

V and J are TRBV30 and TRBJ2-2; 9 nucleotides align to TRBD2. CDR1 GTSNPN and CDR2 SVGIG come from the germline V gene (reference sequence). The length of the CDR3 is 13 residues. With 3 bases clipped from V and 7 bases from J, the junction kept 3 bases outside the gene matches. CDR3 nucleotide sequence: TGTGCCTGGAGGGGACTAGCCGGCGGGGAGCTGTTTTTT. This sequence encodes CAWRGLAGGELFF.

The rearrangement joins TRBV6-5 to TRBJ1-1; D is perhaps TRBD1 (6 bases). Trimming cost V 6 bases and J 3 bases, with 17 bases left between them. Germline lookup yields CDR1 MNHEY and CDR2 SVGAGI. This CDR3 is 15 amino acids long. The CDR3 reads CASRGTTTGYTEAFF. The CDR3 region has the DNA TGTGCCAGCAGGGGAACCACAACAGGGTACACTGAAGCTTTCTTT.